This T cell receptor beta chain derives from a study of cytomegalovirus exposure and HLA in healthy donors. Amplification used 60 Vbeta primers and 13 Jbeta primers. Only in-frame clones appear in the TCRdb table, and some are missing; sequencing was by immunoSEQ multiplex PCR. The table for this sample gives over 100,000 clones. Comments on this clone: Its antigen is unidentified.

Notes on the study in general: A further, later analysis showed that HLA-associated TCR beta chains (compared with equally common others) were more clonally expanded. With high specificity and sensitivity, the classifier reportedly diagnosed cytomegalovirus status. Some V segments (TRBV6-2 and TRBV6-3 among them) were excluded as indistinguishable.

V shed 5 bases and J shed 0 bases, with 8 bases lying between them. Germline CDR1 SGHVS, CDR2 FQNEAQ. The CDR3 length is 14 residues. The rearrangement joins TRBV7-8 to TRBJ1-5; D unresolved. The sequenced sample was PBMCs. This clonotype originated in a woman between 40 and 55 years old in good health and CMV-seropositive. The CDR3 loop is CASSPDTSNQPQHF. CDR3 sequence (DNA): TGTGCCAGCAGCCCAGATACTAGCAATCAGCCCCAGCATTTT.